Listed here are 9 T cell receptor beta chains from one sample, sequenced in a study of post-analysis software for immune sequencing data. Study-level findings and limits: Five TRBV segments were more frequent in patients than controls; TRBV5-6, TRBV5-1 and TRBV20-1 belonged to this group.

Unique-molecular-identifier-tagged TCR beta cDNA libraries were used. TCRdb itself ran the PCR reads through MiXCR, one entry per CDR3 protein. The table records more than 350,000 distinct CDR3 sequences, approximately 39% of them present only once. No antigens are known for them. The sequenced material came from blood. Receptor source: a girl aged 2-15 years with multiple sclerosis.

The chain carries TRBV5-5 and TRBJ2-7, with 8 bases identical to TRBD2. The length of the CDR3 is 14 residues. V lost 6 bases to trimming and J lost 7 bases; unmatched junction nucleotides: 12. Germline V gene lookup returns CDR1 SGHKS and CDR2 YYEKEE (reference sequence). The CDR3 DNA reads as TGTGCCAGCAACAACGGGAGGGAGAGCAGTGAGCAGTACTTC. Translated, it gives CASNNGRESSEQYF. The whole variable domain, remainder taken from reference TRBV5-5 and TRBJ2-7, is DAGVTQSPTHLIKTRGQQVTLRCSPISGHKSVSWYQQVLGQGPQFIFQYYEKEERGRGNFPDRFSARQFPNYSSELNVNALLLGDSALYLCASNNGRESSEQYFGPGTRLTVT.

The chain combines TRBV6-5 with TRBJ2-2; tentatively, D is TRBD1 (6 bases). This CDR3 has 13 amino acids. The germline CDR1 and CDR2 sequences are MNHEY and SVGAGI. Trimming stripped 8 bases from V and 0 bases from J, with 7 bases between. The CDR3 protein is CASWTANTGELFF. The CDR3 nucleotides are TGTGCCAGCTGGACAGCGAACACCGGGGAGCTGTTTTTT.

The V and J genes are TRBV14 and TRBJ2-1; 7 bases are shared with TRBD1. The CDR3 is 15 residues long. Germline CDR1 is SGHDN and CDR2 is FVKESK. V shed 4 bases, J shed 8 bases, and the junction held 11 bases outside the gene matches. The CDR3 reads CASSPGQRLYHEQFF. The CDR3 DNA reads as TGTGCCAGCAGCCCGGGACAGAGGTTGTACCATGAGCAGTTCTTC.

This rearrangement joins TRBV6-1 to TRBJ2-1; 11 nucleotides line up with TRBD2. The J call is in doubt because the DNA end fits TRBJ2-7 better. The CDR3 consists of 14 residues. Germline CDR1 MNHNS, CDR2 SASEGT. The CDR3 protein is CASRLAGATNEQYF. DNA of the CDR3: TGTGCCAGCAGACTAGCGGGGGCCACCAATGAGCAGTACTTC.

Written as DNA, the CDR3 is TGTGCCAGCAGTTTATCGGAGGGGCACGGCTACACCTTC. Its protein product is CASSLSEGHGYTF. The V call is TRBV27, the J call TRBJ1-2, with a possible D match to TRBD1 (5 bases). CDR1 is MNHEY, CDR2 SMNVEV, per germline (reference sequence). Trimming left V 0 bases short and J 8 bases short, with 10 bases between. The CDR3 consists of 13 residues.

The J gene is TRBJ1-1, the V gene TRBV12-3 or TRBV12-4, with 11 bases lining up with TRBD1. The length of the CDR3 is 14 residues. The ends lost 3 bases at V and 5 bases at J; junction bases unmatched: 2. The CDR3 region is CASSFGTGGTEAFF. CDR3 coding DNA: TGTGCCAGCAGTTTCGGGACAGGGGGTACTGAAGCTTTCTTT.

V usage is TRBV4-3 and J usage is TRBJ2-1; no reliable D call. Germline V CDR1 and CDR2: LGHNA, YSLEER. This CDR3 spans 16 amino acids. V was cut by 0 bases and J by 0 bases, with 9 bases left in between. Here the CDR3 DNA reads TGCGCCAGCAGCCAAGAAATTGCGAACTCCTACAATGAGCAGTTCTTC. Translation gives CASSQEIANSYNEQFF.

CDR3: CASSYHTTDTQYF. The CDR3 region has the DNA TGTGCCAGCAGTTACCACACAACAGATACGCAGTATTTT. The chain recombines TRBV6-6 with TRBJ2-3; D not certain. Trimming shortened V by 2 bases and J by 3 bases, and 6 bases separated the two germline ends. The CDR3 has 13 amino acids. Germline values: CDR1 MNHNY, CDR2 SVGAGI (reference sequence).

This clonotype was counted between two and nine times. V is TRBV7-2 and J is TRBJ2-3; D uncertain. V gave up 7 bases and J gave up 4 bases, with 21 bases separating them. Germline-derived CDR1 and CDR2 are SGHTA and FQGNSA. The CDR3 consists of 16 residues. CDR3 DNA: TGTGCCAGCACCCGAGGCGCTGGAAGGGTCGCAGATACGCAGTATTTT. This gives the protein CASTRGAGRVADTQYF.